A single sample is the source of the 20 T cell receptor beta chains below, sequenced in a study of shared clonotypes between healthy human individuals. Profiling relied on immunoSEQ multiplex PCR, and the TCRdb table lists in-frame clones only, not all of them. The sample yields 2 million to 2.5 million clones, approximately 94% seen once. Sequenced: naive CD4+ T cells sorted from blood. Subset: CD45RA+ positively selected. The receptors stem from a man aged 18-30 years in good health.

This clone showed up just a few times. The rearrangement uses TRBV4-1 and TRBJ1-6; 7 bases are a match to TRBD1. This CDR3 has 18 amino acids. Germline lookup yields CDR1 MGHRA and CDR2 YSYEKL. V lost 0 bases, J lost 0 bases, and 5 bases stayed unmatched. The CDR3: CASSQETGQSSYNSPLHF. DNA for the CDR3: TGCGCCAGCAGCCAAGAGACAGGGCAAAGCTCCTATAATTCACCCCTCCACTTT.

The chain combines TRBV4-1 with TRBJ1-4, with D maybe TRBD1 (5 bases). Germline loops: CDR1 MGHRA, CDR2 YSYEKL. There are 14 residues in the CDR3. V lost 3 bases and J 10 bases, leaving 15 bases between the germline ends. CDR3 DNA sequence: TGCGCCAGCAGCCAGAGGGACGCCCCCGCAAAACTGTTTTTT. Its protein product is CASSQRDAPAKLFF.

This chain links TRBV5-1 with TRBJ2-7; 8 bases agree with TRBD2. CDR1 is SGHRS, CDR2 YFSETQ, per germline. The CDR3 has 14 residues. V shed 6 bases, J shed 3 bases, and the junction held 8 bases outside the gene matches. The CDR3 region is CASTLGAGDYEQYF. The CDR3 nucleotides are TGCGCCAGCACCCTAGGAGCGGGAGACTACGAGCAGTACTTC. Using reference TRBV5-1 and TRBJ2-7 for the parts outside the CDR3, the full variable domain is KAGVTQTPRYLIKTRGQQVTLSCSPISGHRSVSWYQQTPGQGLQFLFEYFSETQRNKGNFPGRFSGRQFSNSRSEMNVSTLELGDSALYLCASTLGAGDYEQYFGPGTRLTVT.

The rearrangement joins TRBV19 to TRBJ1-1; no reliable D call. CDR3 size: 12 residues. The germline V gene has CDR1 LNHDA and CDR2 SQIVND (reference sequence). V was pared by 1 base and J by 6 bases, with 6 bases between. This CDR3 is CASSIGGPEAFF. The DNA of the CDR3 is TGTGCCAGTAGTATAGGAGGGCCTGAAGCTTTCTTT.

The chain carries TRBV10-3 and TRBJ2-7; D is unclear. The CDR3 extends over 14 amino acids. In germline, CDR1 is ENHRY, CDR2 SYGVKD. V gave up 3 bases and J gave up 0 bases, with 9 bases separating them. The CDR3 DNA is TGTGCCATCAGTGACTCGAGTCTCTCCTACGAGCAGTACTTC. Its protein product is CAISDSSLSYEQYF.

The CDR3 region has the DNA TGTGCCATCAGTGAGGGACTAGGCACAGTAGATACGCAGTATTTT. Protein sequence: CAISEGLGTVDTQYF. The chain uses TRBV10-3 and TRBJ2-3; TRBD2 agrees at 7 bases. The CDR3 is made up of 15 amino acids. From germline, CDR1 is ENHRY and CDR2 SYGVKD. Losses at the gene ends were 2 bases for V and 5 bases for J; bases not matched to a gene: 7.

This clone was counted a single time. This chain uses TRBV7-4 with TRBJ1-2; no definite D call. Germline lookup yields CDR1 SGHVT and CDR2 SQSDAQ. Trimming took 5 bases from V and 5 from J, leaving 18 bases between them. The CDR3 is 15 amino acids. CDR3 nucleotides: TGTGCCAGCAGCGCTGTTTGGACGACATATTATGGCTACACCTTC. Translated: CASSAVWTTYYGYTF.

This rearrangement joins TRBV7-2 to TRBJ2-2, with 11 bases aligning to TRBD2. The CDR3 sequence is 16 residues long. Trimming removed 6 bases from V and 7 bases from J; junction bases left unmatched: 10. Per the germline V gene, CDR1 is SGHTA and CDR2 is FQGNSA. CDR3 region: CASSFTSGRADGELFF. The CDR3, as DNA: TGTGCCAGCAGTTTTACTAGCGGGAGAGCGGACGGGGAGCTGTTTTTT.

Note on this clone: Other DNA sequences in the same sample also yield this CDR3. The chain links TRBV10-2 to TRBJ2-2; D is uncertain. Trimming cost V 0 bases and J 5 bases, with 4 bases left between them. The CDR3 covers 13 residues. Germline V lookup: CDR1 WSHSY, CDR2 SAAADI. CDR3 coding DNA: TGCGCCAGCAGTGAGTCAGGAACCGGGGAGCTGTTTTTT. Protein: CASSESGTGELFF.

The CDR3 DNA is TGTGCCTGGACCCCAGCCGGGGATCAGCCCCAGCATTTT. Residues: CAWTPAGDQPQHF. The chain employs TRBV30 and TRBJ1-5, with D uncertain. The CDR3 runs 13 residues. V was trimmed by 4 bases and J by 5 bases, leaving 12 bases between them. Germline-derived CDR1 and CDR2 are GTSNPN and SVGIG (reference sequence). Full variable domain (missing parts from reference TRBV30 and TRBJ1-5): SQTIHQWPATLVQPVGSPLSLECTVEGTSNPNLYWYRQAAGRGLQLLFYSVGIGQISSEVPQNLSASRPQDRQFILSSKKLLLSDSGFYLCAWTPAGDQPQHFGDGTRLSIL.

In nucleotides, the CDR3 is TGTGCCAGCTCACCAGCCCCAGATCCAACCGTAGGCCTCACAGATACGCAGTATTTT. Translated: CASSPAPDPTVGLTDTQYF. This chain links TRBV18 with TRBJ2-3, with no clear D. Germline V gene sequence: CDR1 KGHSH, CDR2 LQKENI. Trimming removed 2 bases at V and 2 bases at J, with 23 bases between. CDR3 length: 19 amino acids.

V and J are TRBV6-5 and TRBJ1-2; TRBD1 might be the D (6 bases). Trimming removed 8 bases from V and 4 bases from J, with 11 bases in between. From germline, CDR1 is MNHEY and CDR2 SVGAGI. This CDR3 comprises 12 residues. CDR3 nucleotide sequence: TGTGCCAGCGGGACACCCTTCTATGGCTACACCTTC. Translation: CASGTPFYGYTF.

The chain recombines TRBV29-1 with TRBJ1-1; 7 nucleotides agree with TRBD1. Germline values: CDR1 SQVTM, CDR2 ANQGSEA. The CDR3 consists of 13 residues. The V and J ends lost 7 bases and 3 bases, in that order; junction bases with no gene match: 8. The CDR3 nucleotides are TGCAGCGCGGGGACAGCTCACGACACTGAAGCTTTCTTT. It codes for CSAGTAHDTEAFF.

V usage is TRBV14 and J usage is TRBJ2-7; possible D gene TRBD1, 6 bases. The ends were cut back, 4 bases at V and 5 bases at J, with 18 bases in the middle. Looked up from germline, CDR1 is SGHDN and CDR2 is FVKESK. CDR3 length: 15 residues. CDR3 region: CASSPLQGLLNEQYF. CDR3 coding DNA: TGTGCCAGCAGCCCACTTCAGGGGTTATTAAACGAGCAGTACTTC.

The chain couples TRBV19 to TRBJ1-2, with a possible D match to TRBD1 (5 bases). CDR3 length equals 15 residues. V gave up 0 bases and J gave up 5 bases, with 13 bases separating them. Germline V lookup: CDR1 LNHDA, CDR2 SQIVND (reference sequence). This chain's CDR3 is CASSIEQAAPYGYTF. CDR3 DNA sequence: TGTGCCAGTAGTATAGAACAGGCCGCACCATATGGCTACACCTTC.

The V call is TRBV10-2, the J call TRBJ1-5, with D perhaps matching TRBD1 (5 bases). V was shortened by 5 bases and J by 3 bases, with 11 bases between the two germline ends. Germline CDR1 is WSHSY and CDR2 is SAAADI. The CDR3 runs 14 residues. CDR3 residues: CASSKDSYNQPQHF. The CDR3 DNA is TGCGCCAGCAGTAAAGACAGCTACAATCAGCCCCAGCATTTT.

The V and J genes are TRBV2 and TRBJ2-1; TRBD2 matches at 14 bases. Per the germline V gene, CDR1 is SNHLY and CDR2 is FYNNEI. J was trimmed by 5 bases and V by 5 bases; bases with no gene match: 2. The CDR3 is 15 amino acids. The CDR3 loop reads CASSPTSGGDNEQFF. The CDR3 region has the DNA TGTGCCAGCAGTCCGACTAGCGGGGGGGACAATGAGCAGTTCTTC.

This chain links TRBV4-3 with TRBJ2-1, with D possibly being TRBD1 (6 bases). Trimming cost V 1 base and J 9 bases, with 10 bases left between them. The CDR3 loop spans 13 amino acids. CDR1 and CDR2 (germline): LGHNA, YSLEER. CDR3 sequence: CASSQALGGEQFF. DNA for the CDR3: TGCGCCAGCAGCCAAGCTCTAGGGGGTGAGCAGTTCTTC.

The chain is built from TRBV6-4 and TRBJ1-1; TRBD1 aligns across 7 bases. Looked up from germline, CDR1 is MRHNA and CDR2 is SNTAGT. The CDR3 has 17 amino acids. J was trimmed by 5 bases and V by 4 bases; bases with no gene match: 16. The CDR3 bases are TGTGCCAGCAGTGTAAGGGCAGGGGGGGATAGGCCGACTGAAGCTTTCTTT. It translates to CASSVRAGGDRPTEAFF.

A remark on this clone: Other DNA sequences in the sample encode the same CDR3. The genes are TRBV9 and TRBJ2-5; 10 bases agree with TRBD2. Germline trimming cut 0 bases from V and 4 bases from J; bases unmatched to any gene: 3. Germline V gene sequence: CDR1 SGDLS, CDR2 YYNGEE. The CDR3 length is 15 residues. CDR3: CASSVGLAGVETQYF. The CDR3 DNA sequence: TGTGCCAGCAGCGTAGGGCTAGCGGGAGTAGAGACCCAGTACTTC.